The entry below describes one TCR beta chain. This table comes from immunoSEQ multiplex PCR, and its TCRdb copy is limited to in-frame clones, with some not included. The sample lists 180,000 or so clones; 75% to 85% were seen once. These data originate in a study of blood T cell repertoires in COVID-19. On the study more broadly: Sources were T cells, B-cell-depleted T cells, or PBMCs; the material itself was cDNA or gDNA.

The clonotype was recovered from a woman aged 40 to 49 with COVID-19, enrolled during active disease. The specimen was peripheral blood.

CDR3 in amino acids: CASGLFRGGYTF. The DNA for the CDR3 is TGTGCTAGTGGTTTATTCAGGGGCGGCTACACCTTC. V usage is TRBV12-5 and J usage is TRBJ1-2, with D perhaps matching TRBD1 (6 bases). The length of the CDR3 is 12 residues. From germline, CDR1 is LGHNT and CDR2 FRNRAP. The germline V and J ends were trimmed by 3 bases and 8 bases, with 10 bases remaining between them.